Listed below are T cell receptor beta chains from one sample, sequenced in a study of identical twins. TCRdb re-derived calls from the 5' RACE reads in MiXCR, one entry per CDR3 protein. The sample has 200,000 to 250,000 distinct CDR3 sequences, about 7.3% seen once. This sample was also put to use in a study of yellow fever vaccine responses in identical twins.

Source material: memory (CD45RO+) T cells sorted from blood. The receptors shown here come from a woman younger than 35 in good health. CDR3s include the opening cysteine and the closing phenylalanine or tryptophan. A D gene is named only where the DNA matches it firmly. Clone size, where shown, is once, few, many, or a class for clones that have expanded.

size,D,V,J,DNA,CDR3
NA,TRBD2,TRBV2,TRBJ2-2,TGTGCCTGCTGGTGGACTAGCGGGAGGGATAAGAACACCGGGGAGCTGTTTTTT,CACWWTSGRDKNTGELFF
many,TRBD2,TRBV29-1,TRBJ2-3,TGCAGCGTTGTACTAGCGGGAGCAATAAATACGCAGTATTTT,CSVVLAGAINTQYF
many,NA,TRBV3-1,TRBJ1-1,TGTGCCAGCAGCCTTCGGGAGGACACTGAAGCTTTCTTT,CASSLREDTEAFF
few,NA,TRBV11-2,TRBJ2-6,TGTGCCAGCAGCTTATTAGGGAACTCTGGGGCCAACGTCCTGACTTTC,CASSLLGNSGANVLTF
many,NA,TRBV4-2,TRBJ2-2,TGTGCCAGCAGCCAAGAAGCAGGGAACACCGGGGAGCTGTTTTTT,CASSQEAGNTGELFF
NA,TRBD2,TRBV19,TRBJ2-5,TGTGCCAGTAGTCCCCGCTTTAGCGGGGAGACCCAGTACTTC,CASSPRFSGETQYF
NA,NA,TRBV5-1,TRBJ1-6,TGCGCCAGCAGCCAAGGGGGGGATTCACCCCTCCACTTT,CASSQGGDSPLHF
few,NA,TRBV7-8,TRBJ2-5,TGTGCCAGCCATAGCAACCGAGAGACCCAGTACTTC,CASHSNRETQYF
NA,TRBD2,TRBV5-1,TRBJ2-1,TGCGCCAGCAGCTGGACTAGCGGGAGGGCGTATGAGCAGTTCTTC,CASSWTSGRAYEQFF
NA,NA,TRBV6-2/TRBV6-3,TRBJ1-5,TGTGCCAGCAGACTACTAGACACTCGCAATCAGCCCCAGCATTTT,CASRLLDTRNQPQHF
NA,TRBD1,TRBV10-3,TRBJ2-1,TGTGCCATCCAGAAGGGGGCGTCGGGCAATGAGCAGTTCTTC,CAIQKGASGNEQFF
NA,TRBD2,TRBV19,TRBJ2-7,TGTGCCAGTAGTACGCCAGCCGGGACTAGCGGGAGAAGCTCCTACGAGCAGTACTTC,CASSTPAGTSGRSSYEQYF
NA,TRBD1,TRBV10-3,TRBJ1-1,TGTGCCATCAGGACAGGGATGAACACTGAAGCTTTCTTT,CAIRTGMNTEAFF
few,NA,TRBV7-2,TRBJ1-1,TGTGCCAGCAGCTTCTCTTCAGGGTTTGGCACTGAAGCTTTCTTT,CASSFSSGFGTEAFF
few,NA,TRBV3-1,TRBJ1-2,TGTGCCAGCAGCCAGGGGGGGGGCCAGAGCTATGGCTACACCTTC,CASSQGGGQSYGYTF
NA,TRBD2,TRBV20-1,TRBJ2-7,TGCAGTGCCGAAGGGGCTAGCGGTGGAGGGGAGCAGTACTTC,CSAEGASGGGEQYF
few,NA,TRBV29-1,TRBJ2-2,TGCAGCGTTGTAGGTGACAGCGCGAACACCGGGGAGCTGTTTTTT,CSVVGDSANTGELFF
many,NA,TRBV10-3,TRBJ2-1,TGTGCCATCAGTTTTGGGGAGAATGAGCAGTTCTTC,CAISFGENEQFF
NA,NA,TRBV19,TRBJ2-3,TGTGCCAGTAGTATGGGAGGCTGGGGAGATACGCAGTATTTT,CASSMGGWGDTQYF
few,NA,TRBV27,TRBJ2-2,TGTGCCAGCAGTTTGTCGGTCAACATAAGAACACCGCCCGGGGAGCTGTTTTTT,CASSLSVNIRTPPGELFF
many,NA,TRBV24-1,TRBJ2-7,TGTGCCACCAGTGATGAGCCCCGGGTAGACTACGAGCAGTACTTC,CATSDEPRVDYEQYF
NA,NA,TRBV7-9,TRBJ2-5,TGTGCCAGCAGCTCAGATTCAGGGTGGGCAGAGACCCAGTACTTC,CASSSDSGWAETQYF
few,TRBD1,TRBV3-1,TRBJ1-2,TGTGCCAGCAGCTTACCGACAGGGAATGGCTACACCTTC,CASSLPTGNGYTF
many,NA,TRBV15,TRBJ2-1,TGTGCCACCAGCAGCCCAATTTTTGGGGGTTCTGTTTACAATGAGCAGTTCTTC,CATSSPIFGGSVYNEQFF
many,TRBD1,TRBV29-1,TRBJ2-7,TGCAGCGCCACGGACAGGGGCTACGAGCAGTACTTC,CSATDRGYEQYF
NA,NA,TRBV3-1,TRBJ1-2,TGTGCCAGCAGCCAGGGCCCTCTCGGGCACTATGGCTACACCTTC,CASSQGPLGHYGYTF
NA,NA,TRBV5-1,TRBJ2-1,TGCGCCAGCAGCTTTGGTGTGGGCCGCTACAATGAGCAGTTCTTC,CASSFGVGRYNEQFF